This TCR beta chain was observed in a study of T cell responses to AZD1222 COVID-19 vaccine. The study, taken as a whole, reports: Receipt of two AZD1222 doses was followed by a rise in Spike-specific TCR breadth and depth. Mapped onto spike, vaccine-associated CD4 TCRs spanned it and were dominant at 160-218 and 743-854.

The repertoire was sequenced with immunoSEQ multiplex PCR; TCRdb's copy has only in-frame clones and lacks some. The sample carries approximately 150,000 clones, roughly 92% recorded once. V was shortened by 2 bases and J by 7 bases, with 16 bases between the two germline ends. This CDR3 has 15 amino acids. Per the germline V gene, CDR1 is SGHNT and CDR2 is YYREEE (reference sequence). Researchers grouped second doses given at about 4 or about 12 weeks into one pool. Concerning this clone itself: Its cognate antigen is unknown.

This specimen consisted of peripheral blood, obtained 28 days after the second AZD1222 dose. The rearrangement uses TRBV5-4 and TRBJ2-1; D assignment may be TRBD1 or TRBD2 (5 bases each). This sequence was found in an adult who received the AZD1222 COVID-19 vaccine. CDR3 sequence reads: CASSFISGTPNEQFF. The CDR3 DNA follows: TGTGCCAGCAGCTTCATATCCGGGACCCCAAATGAGCAGTTCTTC. Full variable domain (outside the CDR3, taken from reference TRBV5-4 and TRBJ2-1): ETGVTQSPTHLIKTRGQQVTLRCSSQSGHNTVSWYQQALGQGPQFIFQYYREEENGRGNFPPRFSGLQFPNYSSELNVNALELDDSALYLCASSFISGTPNEQFFGPGTRLTVL.